This T cell receptor (beta chain) comes out of a study of shared clonotypes between healthy human individuals. About the research overall: Donors had three CD4 naive, three CD4 memory, two CD8 naive and one CD8 memory plate apiece.

Positively selected for CCR7, the CD45RO-negative cells used as naive CD8 cells excluded terminally differentiated effector memory CD45RA+ cells. Study-wide points: Larger richness was generally estimated for naive than memory subsets. The donor pool, a small one, limited the genetic and exposure-history diversity represented. Naive CD4 clonotypes were shared across a handful of donors at roughly 5%.

With regard to this clone: Its antigen is unknown.

Using immunoSEQ multiplex PCR, the repertoire was profiled, and TCRdb retains in-frame clones only, with some absent. The sample shows 2 million or so clones, around 96% of them seen only once. The CDR3 sequence is 15 residues long. Germline V gene data show CDR1 as SEHNR and CDR2 as FQNEAQ (reference sequence). Trimming removed 6 bases from V and 0 bases from J; junction bases left unmatched: 3. Sequencing input: naive CD8+ T cells sorted from blood. The source of this sequence is a man aged 18 to 30 in good health. V and J are TRBV7-9 and TRBJ2-5; 11 nucleotides agree with TRBD2. CDR3 nucleotide sequence: TGTGCCAGCAGGGCGACTAGCGGGAACCAAGAGACCCAGTACTTC. Translating it yields CASRATSGNQETQYF.